This T cell receptor (beta chain) was documented in a study of blood T cell repertoires in COVID-19. The repertoire was sequenced with immunoSEQ multiplex PCR; TCRdb's copy has only in-frame clones and lacks some. The sample contains around 300,000 clones, more than 80% of which appear only once. Only a few counts were recorded for this clone. The V gene lost 4 bases and the J gene lost 1 base, with 15 bases spanning the gap. Germline assignment: CDR1 KGHDR and CDR2 SFDVKD. CDR3 size: 16 residues. The receptor's source is a woman in her 30s with active or convalescent COVID-19. The sample consisted of peripheral blood. The rearrangement uses TRBV24-1 and TRBJ1-2; D is perhaps TRBD1 (6 bases). The CDR3 nucleotides read TGTGCCACCAGTGAGCGCAGGGGCAGTAGTAACTATGGCTACACCTTC. Protein product: CATSERRGSSNYGYTF.